The entry that follows covers one T cell receptor beta chain sequence. There is no known antigen for this receptor. No base qualities exist here, and no much larger clone lies one base off it. Each collaborating institution followed its own protocols to collect whole blood in K2EDTA tubes. For TCRbeta analysis, collaborators shipped samples as frozen whole blood, isolated PBMCs, or DNA extracted from either of those sample types. V lost 0 bases and J lost 6 bases; the stretch between them is 9 bases long. Measured from the cysteine to the phenylalanine, the CDR3 is 14 residues long. Kept here is only the CDR3 DNA, which spans 42 bases and is read in frame from base 1. The germline V gene gives CDR1 as SGHAT and CDR2 as FQNNGV. TCRbeta CDR3 regions were amplified from genomic DNA by means of the immunoSEQ Assay, a bias-controlled multiplex PCR. Concerning the study's data processing: The number of nucleated cells in each sample was estimated by amplification of reference gene primers within the assay. To quantify the absolute abundance of each unique TCRbeta CDR3 rearrangement, sequence reads were collapsed and filtered. Productive Simpson clonality was computed per sample as the square root of Simpson's diversity index over productive rearrangements. TCRdb retrieved this table from immuneACCESS and kept in-frame rearrangements only. Not all clones are present; in checked studies, unresolved V genes account for under half, and no reason is known for the remainder. The V and J calls and clone size are taken from that table; D and trimming were inferred from the DNA. The sample table holds 170,000 or so clones, of which roughly 86% were seen once. The top ten clonotypes cover roughly 2.5% of the sample.

This sample was included in a study of blood T cell repertoires in COVID-19 (dated by TCRdb to the early 2020s). Regarding the research as a whole: The collaborator samples originated in the United States, Italy and Spain and spanned the acute and convalescent phases of COVID-19. Subjects who had been exposed to COVID-19, were actively infected with it, or had recovered from it provided the deeply sampled blood TCRbeta repertoires that made up the dataset. Samples were obtained from the ongoing ImmuneRACE study (first 160 participants) and from 1,200 or so subjects provided by 6 global collaborators. The material from the prospective study consisted of cDNA or gDNA derived from T cells, B-cell-depleted T cells, or PBMCs. Where HLA class I and class II types were available, the types were taken from metadata supplied by the sample provider, not from assay-based typing. Sample metadata almost always included a de-identified subject ID, COVID-19 status, age in years and sex. The repertoires were made available in a free public database intended to serve as a resource for research on the immune response to SARS-CoV-2.

Overall study results and their limits: How much clinical and demographic metadata was included differed by source and by participant, and the metadata was provided uncurated.

This sequence originates from a man between 35 and 55 years old with active or convalescent COVID-19. Sequencing was carried out using peripheral blood. The chain employs TRBV11-2 and TRBJ2-1; TRBD1 is a weak D gene call, 5 bases matching. The sequenced DNA is TGTGCCAGCAGCTTAGACAGGGCTAGCAATGAGCAGTTCTTC. This translates into CASSLDRASNEQFF.